The 5 T cell receptor beta chains reported below all come from one sample, sequenced in a study of blood T cell repertoires in COVID-19. Profiled with immunoSEQ multiplex PCR; TCRdb holds only in-frame clones, not every one. The sample holds almost 300,000 clones; roughly nine tenths are singletons and the top ten take 11%. Sequencing was carried out using peripheral blood. Receptors were obtained from a woman younger than 45 with COVID-19, enrolled during active disease.

This chain joins TRBV12-3 or TRBV12-4 and TRBJ1-1; D unresolved. There are 13 residues in the CDR3. V gave up 2 bases and J gave up 1 base, with 5 bases separating them. DNA of the CDR3: TGTGCCAGCAGTTTAATCAGGAACACTGAAGCTTTCTTT. Translating it yields CASSLIRNTEAFF.

This sequence joins TRBV5-1 and TRBJ1-2, with D hard to call. This CDR3 contains 14 residues. The germline V and J ends were trimmed by 0 bases and 4 bases, with 10 bases remaining between them. Germline loops: CDR1 SGHRS, CDR2 YFSETQ. CDR3 sequence: CASSLVSTGYGYTF. In DNA, the CDR3 is TGCGCCAGCAGCTTGGTATCGACGGGCTATGGCTACACCTTC. Full variable domain (remainder filled in from reference TRBV5-1 and TRBJ1-2): KAGVTQTPRYLIKTRGQQVTLSCSPISGHRSVSWYQQTPGQGLQFLFEYFSETQRNKGNFPGRFSGRQFSNSRSEMNVSTLELGDSALYLCASSLVSTGYGYTFGSGTRLTVV.

The rearrangement uses TRBV7-2 and TRBJ2-3, with TRBD2 identical over 12 bases. The CDR3 has 18 amino acids. Losses at the gene ends were 5 bases for V and 2 bases for J; bases not matched to a gene: 11. In germline, CDR1 is SGHTA, CDR2 FQGNSA. The CDR3 loop reads CASSDTSGGLSSTDTQYF. The CDR3 coding sequence is TGTGCCAGCAGCGATACTAGCGGGGGGCTTTCTTCCACAGATACGCAGTATTTT.

The V gene is TRBV7-9, the J gene TRBJ1-2; D call uncertain. Trimming took 5 bases from V and 9 from J, leaving 13 bases between them. This CDR3 region has 12 residues. Germline CDR1 is SEHNR and CDR2 is FQNEAQ (reference sequence). CDR3 coding DNA: TGTGCCAGCAGCCTTACAGAGTCACGCTACACCTTC. This codes for CASSLTESRYTF.

The chain has TRBV9 and TRBJ2-3, with a weak D call TRBD2 (6 bases). Germline V lookup: CDR1 SGDLS, CDR2 YYNGEE. The CDR3 contains 16 residues. The ends were cut back, 3 bases at V and 7 bases at J, with 21 bases in the middle. The CDR3 protein is CASSEGRGESIHTQYF. The CDR3 nucleotides read TGTGCCAGCAGCGAGGGGCGGGGCGAATCGATCCATACGCAGTATTTT.